The subject of this entry is one TCR beta chain. Assay used: immunoSEQ multiplex PCR; TCRdb lists only in-frame clones, some missing. The table lists about 73,000 clones, more than 70% of them singletons. The sample originates from a study of T cell responses to AZD1222 COVID-19 vaccine. This CDR3 contains 14 residues. The germline V and J ends were trimmed by 4 bases and 4 bases, with 11 bases remaining between them. Germline V gives CDR1 SEHNR, CDR2 FQNEAQ (reference sequence). The TCR was taken from an adult in good health. The chain employs TRBV7-9 and TRBJ1-5, with D tentatively TRBD1 (5 bases). The specimen comprised peripheral blood, sampled on day 0 of AZD1222 vaccination. The CDR3 loop is CASSSGWGNQPQHF. CDR3 sequence (DNA): TGTGCCAGCAGCTCGGGGTGGGGGAATCAGCCCCAGCATTTT. The full variable domain, in which reference TRBV7-9 and TRBJ1-5 provide the parts outside the CDR3, is DTGVSQNPRHKITKRGQNVTFRCDPISEHNRLYWYRQTLGQGPEFLTYFQNEAQLEKSRLLSDRFSAERPKGSFSTLEIQRTEQGDSAMYLCASSSGWGNQPQHFGDGTRLSIL.